This TCR beta chain was sequenced in a study of T cell clonotyping in hematopoietic cell transplantation (dated by TCRdb to 2020 to 2023). Context from the whole study: In the study, over a hundred blood samples were gathered from 35 consecutive transplant recipients and their related donors. Patient recruitment ran from late 2015 to early 2017, and follow-up continued until late 2020 or death.

The table lists this clone with a few counts. Its specific antigen is unknown. No per-base quality is available; no much larger clone lies one base away. The immunoSEQ assay, a bias-controlled multiplex PCR with V- and J-specific primers, was used to amplify TCR beta CDR3 regions from genomic DNA. In a second PCR step, the CDR3 amplicons were tagged with a proprietary barcode plus Illumina adapter sequences. CDR3 libraries were sequenced on an Illumina MiSeq instrument. In the source study's methods: Export and quality control were performed with immunoSEQ Analyzer 3.0, and downstream analyses were performed with R Bioconductor and Immunarch. Only productive rearrangements in the normalized downsampled data set were used to calculate repertoire metrics. Pathologically expanded clonotypes were defined as those larger than 5 templates in the normalized cohort. Repertoire diversity was measured with the Inverse Simpson Index. To capture all clonotypes, CMV-specificity analyses were performed on the non-normalized data set. In its TCRdb copy, this immuneACCESS table keeps in-frame sequences only and misses some clones. Where compared with another copy, unresolved V genes explain less than half of these, and the others have no known cause. That table supplies the V and J calls and clone size; D and trimming were determined from the DNA. The sample contains more than 65,000 clones, 90% to 95% of them found a single time. The ten biggest clones cover around 1.6% of the sample.

For TCR beta sequencing, blood samples came from the related transplant donors. Nuclei Lysis Solution was used to extract genomic DNA from fresh or cryopreserved unfractionated peripheral blood mononuclear cells. Paper-wide results and their limitations: Recipient repertoires showed only a small fraction of overlap with donor repertoires, and over 95% appeared de novo at the given depth. After transplant, TCR diversity in recipients dropped, and pathologically expanded clonotypes increased progressively from day 30 to day 180. The sample size was limited, and because cells were not sorted, the contributions of CD4 and CD8 repertoires could not be separated. Broader posttransplant TCR repertoire diversity was predicted by donor and pretransplant recipient Inverse Simpson Index values.

This receptor was taken from a man aged 45-65 years in good health. Some clones in this sample may be carry-over from other donors' samples. Sample: peripheral blood mononuclear cells.

The CDR3 reads CASSYRGAGGNTEAFF. The DNA reads as follows: TGTGCCAGCAGTTACAGAGGGGCAGGGGGCAACACTGAAGCTTTCTTT. This sequence uses TRBV6-5 and TRBJ1-1, with 8 middle bases fitting TRBD1. CDR1 and CDR2, per the germline V gene, are MNHEY and SVGAGI. Unmatched junction bases come to 7, with V trimmed by 2 bases and J by 2 bases. The CDR3 spans 16 residues, from the cysteine through the phenylalanine. Kept here is only the CDR3 DNA, which spans 48 bases and is read in frame from base 1.